The sequence of this T cell receptor beta chain was determined in a study of low-dose radiotherapy and immunotherapy resistance in tumors. Background on the study: Per fraction, Cohort 2 was given 1 Gy every two weeks, accumulating a total of 13 Gy over 26 weeks.

The germline V and J ends were trimmed by 2 bases and 12 bases, with 11 bases remaining between them. CDR1 is LNHDA and CDR2 is SQIVND in the germline V gene (reference sequence). This CDR3 comprises 12 residues. There are a few counts of this clonotype. Time point here: before trial treatment. The therapy administered to donors comprised nivolumab, ipilimumab, aspirin, low-dose cyclophosphamide and low-dose radiotherapy. cDNA synthesis used a TRAV/TRBV-specific primer set for both chains. The TCRs were subjected to amplification over around 18 PCR cycles employing a constant-region primer in conjunction with a V-primer adapter. TCRdb redid the calling of the reads with MiXCR, one entry per CDR3 protein. The sample lists about 89,000 distinct CDR3 sequences, roughly 9% occurring once.

The source material was PBMCs, sampled before treatment. This rearrangement joins TRBV19 to TRBJ1-5; possibly TRBD1 for D (6 bases). The origin of this receptor is a male donor with prostate cancer. CDR3 loop: CASSIQQGSQHF. CDR3 nucleotides: TGTGCCAGTAGTATACAGCAGGGGAGCCAGCATTTT.